This T cell receptor (beta chain) emerged from a study of shared clonotypes between healthy human individuals. Across the whole study: Plates per donor: three CD4 naive, three CD4 memory, two CD8 naive, one CD8 memory.

Trimming shortened V by 4 bases and J by 5 bases, and 12 bases separated the two germline ends. The CDR3 loop spans 13 amino acids. Germline lookup yields CDR1 MNHEY and CDR2 SMNVEV (reference sequence). Terminally differentiated effector memory CD45RA+ cells were excluded from the naive CD8 cells, which were CD45RO-negative and positively selected for CCR7. Profiling relied on immunoSEQ multiplex PCR, and the TCRdb table lists in-frame clones only, not all of them. Here the sample spans some 580,000 clones, 98% being singletons. This clonotype originated in a man aged 30 to 45 in good health. What was sequenced was naive CD8+ T cells sorted from blood. V usage is TRBV27 and J usage is TRBJ2-7; the D is unclear. The CDR3 loop reads CASSSRSIDEQYF. For the CDR3, the DNA is TGTGCCAGCAGTTCCCGTTCGATCGACGAGCAGTACTTC.